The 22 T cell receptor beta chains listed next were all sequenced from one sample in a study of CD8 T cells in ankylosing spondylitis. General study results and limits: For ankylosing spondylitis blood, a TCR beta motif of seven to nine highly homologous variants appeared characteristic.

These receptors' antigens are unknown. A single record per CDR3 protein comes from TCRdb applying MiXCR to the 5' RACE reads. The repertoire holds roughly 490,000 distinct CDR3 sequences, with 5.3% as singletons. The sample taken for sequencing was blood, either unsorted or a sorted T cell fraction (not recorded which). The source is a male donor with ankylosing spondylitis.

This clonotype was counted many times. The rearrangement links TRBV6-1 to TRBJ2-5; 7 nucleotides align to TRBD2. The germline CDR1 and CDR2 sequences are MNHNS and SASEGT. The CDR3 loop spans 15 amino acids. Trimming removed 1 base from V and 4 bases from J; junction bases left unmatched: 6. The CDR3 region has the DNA TGTGCCAGCAGTGAAGGGGCGGGAGCTGGAGAGACCCAGTACTTC. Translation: CASSEGAGAGETQYF.

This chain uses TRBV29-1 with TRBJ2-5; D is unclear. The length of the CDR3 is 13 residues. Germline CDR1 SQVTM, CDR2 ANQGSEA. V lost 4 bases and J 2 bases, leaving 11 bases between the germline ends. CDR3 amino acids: CSVGWAGQETQYF. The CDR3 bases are TGCAGCGTTGGATGGGCCGGACAAGAGACCCAGTACTTC.

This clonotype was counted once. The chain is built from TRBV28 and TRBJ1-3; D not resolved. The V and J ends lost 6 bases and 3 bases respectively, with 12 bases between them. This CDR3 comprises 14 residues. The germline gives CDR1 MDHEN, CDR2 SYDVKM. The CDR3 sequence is CASRSPHGGNTIYF. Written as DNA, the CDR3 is TGTGCCAGCAGAAGCCCCCACGGTGGAAACACCATATATTTT.

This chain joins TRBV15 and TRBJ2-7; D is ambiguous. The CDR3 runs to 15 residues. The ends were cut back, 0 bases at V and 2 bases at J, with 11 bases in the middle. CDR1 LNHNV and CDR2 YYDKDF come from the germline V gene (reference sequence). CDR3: CATSRDRPRTYEQYF. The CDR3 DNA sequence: TGTGCCACCAGCAGAGACCGACCCCGAACCTACGAGCAGTACTTC.

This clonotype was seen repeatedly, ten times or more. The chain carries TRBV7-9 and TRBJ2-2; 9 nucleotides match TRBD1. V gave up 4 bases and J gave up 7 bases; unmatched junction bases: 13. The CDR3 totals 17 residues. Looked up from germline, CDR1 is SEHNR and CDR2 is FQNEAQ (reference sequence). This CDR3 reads CASSWIPRTGEVGELFF. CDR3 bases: TGTGCCAGCAGCTGGATCCCCCGGACAGGGGAGGTCGGGGAGCTGTTTTTT.

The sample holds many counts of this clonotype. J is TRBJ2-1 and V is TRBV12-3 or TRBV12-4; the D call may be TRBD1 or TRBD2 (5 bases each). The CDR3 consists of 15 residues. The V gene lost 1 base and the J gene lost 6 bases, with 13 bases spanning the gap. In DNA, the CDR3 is TGTGCCAGCAGTTTAGTCGGGGCCCCCCGCAATGAGCAGTTCTTC. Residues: CASSLVGAPRNEQFF.

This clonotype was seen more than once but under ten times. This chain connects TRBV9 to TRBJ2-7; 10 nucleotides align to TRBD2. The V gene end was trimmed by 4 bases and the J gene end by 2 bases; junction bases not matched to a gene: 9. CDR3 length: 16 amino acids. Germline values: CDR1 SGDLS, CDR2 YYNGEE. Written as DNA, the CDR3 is TGTGCCAGCAGCCCCGGGAGCGGGAGGGCCCCCTACGAGCAGTACTTC. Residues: CASSPGSGRAPYEQYF.

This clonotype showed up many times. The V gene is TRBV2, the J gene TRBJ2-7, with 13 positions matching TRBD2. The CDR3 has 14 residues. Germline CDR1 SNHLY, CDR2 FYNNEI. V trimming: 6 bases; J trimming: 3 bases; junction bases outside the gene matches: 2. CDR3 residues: CASRTSGRYYEQYF. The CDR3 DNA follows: TGTGCCAGCAGGACTAGCGGGAGGTACTACGAGCAGTACTTC.

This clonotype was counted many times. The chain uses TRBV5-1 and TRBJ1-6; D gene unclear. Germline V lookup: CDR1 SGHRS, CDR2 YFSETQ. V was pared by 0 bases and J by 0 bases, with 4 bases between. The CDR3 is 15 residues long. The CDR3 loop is CASSLENSYNSPLHF. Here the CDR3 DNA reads TGCGCCAGCAGCTTGGAGAACTCCTATAATTCACCCCTCCACTTT. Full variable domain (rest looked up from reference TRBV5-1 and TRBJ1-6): KAGVTQTPRYLIKTRGQQVTLSCSPISGHRSVSWYQQTPGQGLQFLFEYFSETQRNKGNFPGRFSGRQFSNSRSEMNVSTLELGDSALYLCASSLENSYNSPLHFGNGTRLTVT.

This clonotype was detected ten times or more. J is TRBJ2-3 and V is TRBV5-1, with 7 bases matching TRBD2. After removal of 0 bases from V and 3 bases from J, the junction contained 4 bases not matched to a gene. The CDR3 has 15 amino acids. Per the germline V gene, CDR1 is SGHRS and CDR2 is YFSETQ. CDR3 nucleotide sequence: TGCGCCAGCAGCTTGGCGACTAGCCGGACAGATACGCAGTATTTT. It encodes CASSLATSRTDTQYF.

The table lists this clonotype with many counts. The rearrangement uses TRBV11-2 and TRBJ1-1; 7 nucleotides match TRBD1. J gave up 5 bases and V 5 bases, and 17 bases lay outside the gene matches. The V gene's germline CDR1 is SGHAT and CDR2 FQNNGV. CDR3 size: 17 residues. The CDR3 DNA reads TGTGCCAGCAGCAGAACGGTCCCAGGGGGTATTGGGACTGAAGCTTTCTTT. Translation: CASSRTVPGGIGTEAFF.

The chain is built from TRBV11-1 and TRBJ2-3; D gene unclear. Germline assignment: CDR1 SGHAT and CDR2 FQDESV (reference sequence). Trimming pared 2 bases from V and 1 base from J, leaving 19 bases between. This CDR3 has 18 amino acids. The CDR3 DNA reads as TGTGCCAGCAGCTTATTTTCCGCGGTGGGATTACGCACAGATACGCAGTATTTT. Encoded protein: CASSLFSAVGLRTDTQYF.

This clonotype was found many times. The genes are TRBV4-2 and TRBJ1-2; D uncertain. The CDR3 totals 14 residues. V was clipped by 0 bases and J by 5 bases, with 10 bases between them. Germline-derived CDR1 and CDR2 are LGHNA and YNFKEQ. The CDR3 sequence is CASSQDQQAYGYTF. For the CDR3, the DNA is TGTGCCAGCAGCCAAGATCAGCAGGCATATGGCTACACCTTC.

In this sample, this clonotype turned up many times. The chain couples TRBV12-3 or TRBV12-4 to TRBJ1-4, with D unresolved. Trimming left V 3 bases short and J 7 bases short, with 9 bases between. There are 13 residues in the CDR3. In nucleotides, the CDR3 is TGTGCCAGCAGTTTGGGGATGAGTGAAAAACTGTTTTTT. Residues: CASSLGMSEKLFF.

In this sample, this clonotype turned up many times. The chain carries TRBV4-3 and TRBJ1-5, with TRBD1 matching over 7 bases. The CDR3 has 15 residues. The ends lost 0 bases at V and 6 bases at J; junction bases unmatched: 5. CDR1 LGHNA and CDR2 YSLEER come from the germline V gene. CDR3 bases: TGCGCCAGCAGCCAAGAAAGGGGGCTAAGTCAGCCCCAGCATTTT. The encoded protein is CASSQERGLSQPQHF.

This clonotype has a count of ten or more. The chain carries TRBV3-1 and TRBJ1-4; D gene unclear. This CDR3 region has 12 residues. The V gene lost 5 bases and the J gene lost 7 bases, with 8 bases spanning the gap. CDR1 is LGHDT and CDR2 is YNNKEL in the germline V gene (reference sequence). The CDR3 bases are TGTGCCAGCAGCTATCCGGGTGAAAAACTGTTTTTT. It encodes CASSYPGEKLFF.

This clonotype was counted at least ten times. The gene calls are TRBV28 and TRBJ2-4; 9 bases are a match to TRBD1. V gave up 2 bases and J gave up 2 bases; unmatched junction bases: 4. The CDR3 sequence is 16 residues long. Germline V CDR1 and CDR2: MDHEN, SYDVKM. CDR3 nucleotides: TGTGCCAGCAGTTTAGGGACAGGGTATCCCAAAAACATTCAGTACTTC. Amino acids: CASSLGTGYPKNIQYF. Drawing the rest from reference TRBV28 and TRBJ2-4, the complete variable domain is DVKVTQSSRYLVKRTGEKVFLECVQDMDHENMFWYRQDPGLGLRLIYFSYDVKMKEKGDIPEGYSVSREKKERFSLILESASTNQTSMYLCASSLGTGYPKNIQYFGAGTRLSVL.

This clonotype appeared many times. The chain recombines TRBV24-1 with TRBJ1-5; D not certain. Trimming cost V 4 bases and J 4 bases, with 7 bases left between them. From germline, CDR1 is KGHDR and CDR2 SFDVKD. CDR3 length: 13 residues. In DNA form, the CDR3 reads TGTGCCACCAGTGAGGACGGTAATCAGCCCCAGCATTTT. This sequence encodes CATSEDGNQPQHF.

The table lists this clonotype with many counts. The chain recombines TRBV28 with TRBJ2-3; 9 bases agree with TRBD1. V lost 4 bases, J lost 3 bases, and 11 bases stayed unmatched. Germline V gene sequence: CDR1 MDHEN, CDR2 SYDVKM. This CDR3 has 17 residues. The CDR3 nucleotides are TGTGCCAGCAGTTCCGTAGTTGGGACAGGGAAGACAGATACGCAGTATTTT. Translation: CASSSVVGTGKTDTQYF.

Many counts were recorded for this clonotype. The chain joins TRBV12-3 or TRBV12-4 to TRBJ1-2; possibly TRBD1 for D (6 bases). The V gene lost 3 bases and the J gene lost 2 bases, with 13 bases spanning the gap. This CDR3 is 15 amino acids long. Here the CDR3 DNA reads TGTGCCAGCAGTTTTAAGGGACAACTGAACTATGGCTACACCTTC. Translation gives CASSFKGQLNYGYTF.

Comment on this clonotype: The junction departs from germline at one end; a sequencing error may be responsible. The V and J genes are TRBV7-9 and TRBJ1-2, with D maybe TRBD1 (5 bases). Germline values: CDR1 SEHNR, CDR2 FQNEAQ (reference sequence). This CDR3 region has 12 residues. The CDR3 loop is CASSAPGLFVNF. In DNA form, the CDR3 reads TGTGCCAGCAGCGCACCAGGGTTATTCGTGAACTTC.

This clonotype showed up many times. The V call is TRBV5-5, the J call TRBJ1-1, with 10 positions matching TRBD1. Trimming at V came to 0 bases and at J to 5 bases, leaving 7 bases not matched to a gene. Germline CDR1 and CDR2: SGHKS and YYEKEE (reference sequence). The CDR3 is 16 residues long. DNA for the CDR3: TGTGCCAGCAGCTTGGAGCTGTCGGACAGGGGGACTGAAGCTTTCTTT. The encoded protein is CASSLELSDRGTEAFF.